These T cell receptor beta chains were read from a single sample in a study of T cells in localized non-small cell lung cancer. Only in-frame clones appear in the TCRdb table, and some are missing; sequencing was by immunoSEQ multiplex PCR. Of almost 65,000 clones in the sample, roughly 90% are singletons; the top ten hold approximately 2%. Sequenced material: peripheral blood, taken before any cancer treatment. The receptors stem from a woman aged 40 to 75 with stage I lung adenocarcinoma. CDR3s include the opening cysteine and the closing phenylalanine or tryptophan. Part of the rows lack a size; the others show once, few, many or a class for expanded clones.

CDR3 length: 15; J gene: TRBJ1-1; clone size: -; V gene: TRBV5-1; CDR3 protein: CASSRGLGQRPEAFF
CDR3 length: 15; J gene: TRBJ2-7; clone size: -; V gene: TRBV6-1; CDR3 protein: CASSEGNRGSYEQYF
CDR3 length: 14; J gene: TRBJ2-5; clone size: -; V gene: TRBV5-4; CDR3 protein: CASSSTRGQETQYF
CDR3 length: 13; J gene: TRBJ2-5; clone size: -; V gene: TRBV19; CDR3 protein: CASSSDIEETQYF
CDR3 length: 14; J gene: TRBJ2-3; clone size: once; V gene: TRBV9; CDR3 protein: CASSVQGIGDTQYF
CDR3 length: 13; J gene: TRBJ1-2; clone size: -; V gene: TRBV6-5; CDR3 protein: CASSPLRLYGYTF
CDR3 length: 15; J gene: TRBJ1-6; clone size: -; V gene: TRBV14; CDR3 protein: CASSHGTGGASPLHF
CDR3 length: 16; J gene: TRBJ1-2; clone size: -; V gene: TRBV6-1; CDR3 protein: CASSEAFFGRTYGYTF
CDR3 length: 14; J gene: TRBJ2-7; clone size: -; V gene: TRBV28; CDR3 protein: CASSLAELPYEQYF
CDR3 length: 18; J gene: TRBJ2-6; clone size: -; V gene: TRBV6-4; CDR3 protein: CASSEGGRALVGANVLTF
CDR3 length: 17; J gene: TRBJ1-2; clone size: -; V gene: TRBV10-3; CDR3 protein: CAISESSGQGADYGYTF
CDR3 length: 17; J gene: TRBJ1-1; clone size: -; V gene: TRBV19; CDR3 protein: CASSLHGPQYLNTEAFF
CDR3 length: 11; J gene: TRBJ1-5; clone size: few; V gene: TRBV7-9; CDR3 protein: CASSSDGTQHF
CDR3 length: 15; J gene: TRBJ1-1; clone size: -; V gene: TRBV30; CDR3 protein: CAWIRLPPLNTEAFF
CDR3 length: 14; J gene: TRBJ2-2; clone size: few; V gene: TRBV28; CDR3 protein: CASSTAAPAGELFF
CDR3 length: 15; J gene: TRBJ2-7; clone size: once; V gene: TRBV5-1; CDR3 protein: CASSLQGAKIYEQYF
CDR3 length: 17; J gene: TRBJ2-2; clone size: once; V gene: TRBV11-3; CDR3 protein: CASSLGGGLSNTGELFF
CDR3 length: 12; J gene: TRBJ1-1; clone size: -; V gene: TRBV6-5; CDR3 protein: CASRRQNTEAFF
CDR3 length: 14; J gene: TRBJ2-7; clone size: -; V gene: TRBV6-5; CDR3 protein: CASSYLDRGGEQYF
CDR3 length: 19; J gene: TRBJ2-5; clone size: -; V gene: TRBV7-2; CDR3 protein: CASSLVPKGTGGVGETQYF
CDR3 length: 13; J gene: TRBJ1-1; clone size: -; V gene: TRBV11-2; CDR3 protein: CASGPRWGGVAFF
CDR3 length: 15; J gene: TRBJ1-1; clone size: -; V gene: TRBV4-3; CDR3 protein: CSSSHTTSIDTEAFF
CDR3 length: 12; J gene: TRBJ1-2; clone size: -; V gene: TRBV30; CDR3 protein: CAWQGSSHGYTF
CDR3 length: 15; J gene: TRBJ2-7; clone size: -; V gene: TRBV19; CDR3 protein: CASSIRGSWSYEQYF
CDR3 length: 12; J gene: TRBJ2-3; clone size: -; V gene: TRBV10-2; CDR3 protein: CASSESMGPQYF
CDR3 length: 15; J gene: TRBJ1-5; clone size: few; V gene: TRBV7-9; CDR3 protein: CASSLAGIANQPQHF
CDR3 length: 12; J gene: TRBJ2-5; clone size: -; V gene: TRBV29-1; CDR3 protein: CSDIAATETQYF